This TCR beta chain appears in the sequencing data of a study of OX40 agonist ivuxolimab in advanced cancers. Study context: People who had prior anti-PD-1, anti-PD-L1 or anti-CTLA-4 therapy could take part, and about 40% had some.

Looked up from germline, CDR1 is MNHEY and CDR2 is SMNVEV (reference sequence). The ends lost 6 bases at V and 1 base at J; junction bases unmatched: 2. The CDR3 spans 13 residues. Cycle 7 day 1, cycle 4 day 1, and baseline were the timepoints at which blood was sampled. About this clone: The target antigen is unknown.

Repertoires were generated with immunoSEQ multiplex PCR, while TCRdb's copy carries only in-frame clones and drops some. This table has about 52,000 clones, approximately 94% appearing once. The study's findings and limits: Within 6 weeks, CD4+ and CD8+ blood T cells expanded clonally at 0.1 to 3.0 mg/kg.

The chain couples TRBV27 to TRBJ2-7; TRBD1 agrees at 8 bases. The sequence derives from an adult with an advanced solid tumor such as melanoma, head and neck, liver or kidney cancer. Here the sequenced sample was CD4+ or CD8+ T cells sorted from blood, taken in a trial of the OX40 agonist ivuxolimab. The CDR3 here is CASSRDRSYEQYF. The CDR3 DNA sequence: TGTGCCAGCAGCCGGGACAGGTCCTACGAGCAGTACTTC.